These 23 T cell receptor beta chains were all obtained from the same sample, sequenced in a study of T-cell memory formation after mild COVID-19. TCRdb recomputed calls from the 5' RACE reads with MiXCR, one row per CDR3 protein. Of roughly 300,000 distinct CDR3 sequences in the sample, roughly an eighth were seen once. Material for sequencing was PBMCs or a T cell subset sorted from them (not recorded which). The receptors were gathered from a man younger than 35 who had mild COVID-19 (a few samples of this study predate the infection). Cell type and time point are not known.

The rearrangement uses TRBV4-3 and TRBJ2-2, with 8 positions matching TRBD1. J was trimmed by 6 bases and V by 0 bases; bases with no gene match: 6. Germline V CDR1 and CDR2: LGHNA, YSLEER. This CDR3 contains 16 residues. In nucleotides, the CDR3 is TGCGCCAGCAGCCAAGACCAGGGGGCGAGGGCCGGGGAGCTGTTTTTT. Protein sequence: CASSQDQGARAGELFF.

The J gene is TRBJ2-2, the V gene TRBV7-3; no firm D call. The CDR3 has 12 amino acids. Trimming took 1 base from V and 7 from J, leaving 4 bases between them. CDR1 is SGHTA and CDR2 is FQGTGA in the germline V gene. CDR3 region: CASSLISGELFF. The DNA of the CDR3 is TGTGCCAGCAGCTTAATTAGCGGGGAGCTGTTTTTT.

In DNA form, the CDR3 reads TGTGCCAGCAGTTACACGCCTCTAGCGTACCAAGAGACCCAGTACTTC. Protein: CASSYTPLAYQETQYF. The chain uses TRBV6-5 and TRBJ2-5; TRBD2 might be the D (6 bases). V lost 2 bases and J 0 bases, leaving 13 bases between the germline ends. Germline V gene lookup returns CDR1 MNHEY and CDR2 SVGAGI. This CDR3 region has 16 residues.

The sample holds a few counts of this clonotype. The chain is built from TRBV7-6 and TRBJ2-3; no reliable D call. The V end lost 9 bases, the J end lost 6 bases, and 13 bases lay between the germline ends. The CDR3 sequence is 12 residues long. CDR1 SGHVS and CDR2 FNYEAQ come from the germline V gene. CDR3 sequence (DNA): TGTGCCAGTGGCCCGTTGGGGGATACGCAGTATTTT. This sequence encodes CASGPLGDTQYF.

This clonotype was counted only a few times. This rearrangement joins TRBV20-1 to TRBJ1-1; D unclear. The CDR3 covers 12 residues. CDR1 and CDR2 from the germline V gene are DFQATT and SNEGSKA (reference sequence). Trimming stripped 5 bases from V and 8 bases from J, with 15 bases between. CDR3 sequence reads: CSALDPSREAFF. Written as DNA, the CDR3 is TGCAGTGCTCTGGACCCCTCACGAGAAGCTTTCTTT.

This clonotype was recorded a few times. V and J are TRBV5-5 and TRBJ2-5; a weak D match, TRBD1 (5 bases). V shed 4 bases and J shed 0 bases, with 13 bases lying between them. This CDR3 comprises 15 residues. CDR1 and CDR2 from the germline V gene are SGHKS and YYEKEE (reference sequence). CDR3 sequence: CASSKNQGHQETQYF. The CDR3 DNA follows: TGTGCCAGCAGCAAGAACCAGGGTCACCAAGAGACCCAGTACTTC.

In its sample, this clonotype was seen a few times. The genes are TRBV7-8 and TRBJ1-5; D is perhaps TRBD1 (6 bases). V lost 2 bases, J lost 6 bases, and 14 bases lay in between. This CDR3 has 15 amino acids. Germline CDR1 and CDR2: SGHVS and FQNEAQ. For the CDR3, the DNA is TGTGCCAGCAGCTTATACGGGGGGGGCATTCAGCCCCAGCATTTT. It specifies CASSLYGGGIQPQHF.

This clonotype was found many times. The chain recombines TRBV20-1 with TRBJ1-4, with D possibly TRBD1 on 5 matching bases. CDR3 size: 14 residues. V lost 6 bases to trimming and J lost 3 bases, with 14 bases between them. Looked up from germline, CDR1 is DFQATT and CDR2 is SNEGSKA (reference sequence). The CDR3 protein is CSASPSGPNEKLFF. For the CDR3, the DNA is TGCAGTGCATCTCCTTCGGGGCCTAATGAAAAACTGTTTTTT.

The chain couples TRBV6-6 to TRBJ1-5, with D possibly matching TRBD1 (6 bases). The V end was cut by 10 bases, the J end by 4 bases, with 11 bases between. This CDR3 comprises 12 residues. Germline CDR1 MNHNY, CDR2 SVGAGI (reference sequence). The CDR3 protein is CATQGPNQPQHF. CDR3 DNA sequence: TGTGCCACCCAGGGGCCTAATCAGCCCCAGCATTTT.

The V call is TRBV20-1, the J call TRBJ1-2; no clear D. The CDR3 runs 12 residues. Germline V gene lookup returns CDR1 DFQATT and CDR2 SNEGSKA (reference sequence). V dropped 6 bases and J dropped 0 bases, with 8 bases sitting between them. The CDR3, as DNA: TGCAGTGCCGAGGCATCTAACTATGGCTACACCTTC. Its translation is CSAEASNYGYTF.

The CDR3 nucleotides are TGCGCCAGCAGCACCGGGACGCCGGGCAGGAATACGCAGTATTTT. It specifies CASSTGTPGRNTQYF. The chain couples TRBV5-1 to TRBJ2-3; the D call may be TRBD1 or TRBD2 (5 bases each). V was cut by 4 bases and J by 7 bases, with 19 bases left in between. The CDR3 has 15 residues. Germline V lookup: CDR1 SGHRS, CDR2 YFSETQ.

V gene TRBV28 combines with J gene TRBJ1-2; 7 bases line up with TRBD1. Germline trimming cut 3 bases from V and 0 bases from J; bases unmatched to any gene: 13. The V gene's germline CDR1 is MDHEN and CDR2 SYDVKM. The CDR3 spans 18 residues. The CDR3: CASSFPRGHLSANYGYTF. In nucleotides, the CDR3 is TGTGCCAGCAGTTTCCCGAGGGGGCATCTATCCGCTAACTATGGCTACACCTTC.

This clonotype was observed many times. This chain joins TRBV7-9 and TRBJ2-2; a weak D match, TRBD1 (6 bases). Germline CDR1 reads SEHNR; CDR2 reads FQNEAQ (reference sequence). Trimming took 5 bases from V and 8 from J, leaving 12 bases between them. The length of the CDR3 is 13 residues. This CDR3 reads CASSAQGFGELFF. CDR3 bases: TGTGCCAGCAGCGCACAGGGTTTTGGGGAGCTGTTTTTT.

V is TRBV5-1 and J is TRBJ2-3, with 8 bases identical to TRBD2. V shed 1 base and J 5 bases; nucleotides not matched to a gene: 9. CDR3 size: 16 residues. Germline V gene data show CDR1 as SGHRS and CDR2 as YFSETQ. This chain's CDR3 is CASSLQNSGVRDTQYF. For the CDR3, the DNA is TGCGCCAGCAGCTTGCAGAATAGCGGGGTTCGAGATACGCAGTATTTT.

This chain uses TRBV20-1 with TRBJ1-4, with 10 bases fitting TRBD1. J gave up 4 bases and V 1 base, and 0 bases lay outside the gene matches. The CDR3 covers 14 residues. Germline CDR1 reads DFQATT; CDR2 reads SNEGSKA (reference sequence). The CDR3 sequence is CSARGTGGNEKLFF. Written as DNA, the CDR3 is TGCAGTGCTAGAGGGACAGGGGGTAATGAAAAACTGTTTTTT.

The gene calls are TRBV6-5 and TRBJ2-3; D possibly matches TRBD1 or TRBD2 (6 bases each). Trimming removed 7 bases at V and 3 bases at J, with 14 bases between. CDR1 and CDR2 (germline): MNHEY, SVGAGI. This CDR3 comprises 14 residues. The DNA for the CDR3 is TGTGCCAGCACACGGCGGGACAAAACAGATACGCAGTATTTT. This codes for CASTRRDKTDTQYF.

The chain recombines TRBV18 with TRBJ2-2; D is unclear. V was shortened by 3 bases and J by 6 bases, with 8 bases between the two germline ends. The CDR3 runs to 13 residues. Germline V lookup: CDR1 KGHSH, CDR2 LQKENI. CDR3 sequence: CASSPIAAGELFF. For the CDR3, the DNA is TGTGCCAGCTCACCTATCGCGGCCGGGGAGCTGTTTTTT.

The chain recombines TRBV12-3 or TRBV12-4 with TRBJ1-1, with unresolved D. Trimming pared 7 bases from V and 6 bases from J, leaving 15 bases between. The CDR3 runs 13 residues. The CDR3 DNA is TGTGCCAGCACCCGAAGAGGGTTAGCTGAAGCTTTCTTT. Its protein is CASTRRGLAEAFF.

This clonotype was seen many times. The chain links TRBV7-2 to TRBJ2-7; 7 nucleotides line up with TRBD1. The CDR3 is made up of 13 amino acids. The V gene's germline CDR1 is SGHTA and CDR2 FQGNSA. V shed 3 bases and J 2 bases; nucleotides not matched to a gene: 1. The CDR3 bases are TGTGCCAGCAGCTTCGACAGGGCCTACGAGCAGTACGTC. Residues: CASSFDRAYEQYV.

This clonotype was recorded many times. The V call is TRBV11-2, the J call TRBJ2-5, with 9 bases that match TRBD2. The germline V gene has CDR1 SGHAT and CDR2 FQNNGV. The CDR3 extends over 15 amino acids. The V segment lost 2 bases and the J segment 5 bases; nucleotides outside the gene matches: 6. The CDR3 loop reads CASSLWASGEETQYF. In DNA form, the CDR3 reads TGTGCCAGCAGCTTATGGGCTAGCGGGGAGGAGACCCAGTACTTC.

The chain links TRBV20-1 to TRBJ1-5, with TRBD1 matching over 7 bases. This CDR3 has 15 residues. The junction had 8 bases not matched to a gene; V was cut back by 0 bases and J by 6 bases. Germline V gives CDR1 DFQATT, CDR2 SNEGSKA (reference sequence). CDR3 residues: CSARDPGTAFQPQHF. The CDR3 DNA follows: TGCAGTGCTAGAGACCCCGGGACAGCTTTTCAGCCCCAGCATTTT.

V usage is TRBV7-2 and J usage is TRBJ1-2; D uncertain. With 5 bases removed from V and 8 bases from J, the gap between germline ends came to 21 bases. The CDR3 is made up of 15 amino acids. Germline V gene data show CDR1 as SGHTA and CDR2 as FQGNSA. The CDR3 DNA reads as TGTGCCAGCAGCCCCCTTGCCCCTGGGTCGGGGGGCTACACCTTC. It is translated as CASSPLAPGSGGYTF.

This clonotype was observed a few times. V gene TRBV6-5 combines with J gene TRBJ1-2; a possible D gene is TRBD1 (5 bases). V was shortened by 8 bases and J by 2 bases, with 9 bases between the two germline ends. Germline-derived CDR1 and CDR2 are MNHEY and SVGAGI. CDR3 length equals 12 residues. CDR3 loop: CASGQTNYGYTF. In DNA form, the CDR3 reads TGTGCCAGCGGACAAACCAACTATGGCTACACCTTC.